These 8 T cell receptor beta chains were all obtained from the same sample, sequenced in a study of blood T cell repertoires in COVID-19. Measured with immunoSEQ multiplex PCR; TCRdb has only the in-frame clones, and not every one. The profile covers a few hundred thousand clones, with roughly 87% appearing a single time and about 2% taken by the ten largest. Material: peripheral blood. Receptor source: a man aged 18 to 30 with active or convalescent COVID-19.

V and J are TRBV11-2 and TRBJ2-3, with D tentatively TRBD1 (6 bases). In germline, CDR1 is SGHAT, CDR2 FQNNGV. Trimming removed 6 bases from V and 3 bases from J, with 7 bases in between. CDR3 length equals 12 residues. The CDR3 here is CASRQGTDTQYF. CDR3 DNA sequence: TGTGCCAGCAGACAGGGAACAGATACGCAGTATTTT.

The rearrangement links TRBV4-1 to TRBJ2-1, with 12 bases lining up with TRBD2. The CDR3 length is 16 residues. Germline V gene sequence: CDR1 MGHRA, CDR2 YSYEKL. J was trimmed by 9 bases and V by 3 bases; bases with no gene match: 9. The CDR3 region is CASSHWSTSGSGEQFF. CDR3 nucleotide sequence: TGCGCCAGCAGCCATTGGTCGACTAGCGGGAGCGGTGAGCAGTTCTTC.

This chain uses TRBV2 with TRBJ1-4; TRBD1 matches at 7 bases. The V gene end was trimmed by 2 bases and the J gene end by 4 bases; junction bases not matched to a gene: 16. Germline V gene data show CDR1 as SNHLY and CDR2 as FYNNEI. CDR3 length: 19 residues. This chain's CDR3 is CASSELTASWTGDNEKLFF. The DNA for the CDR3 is TGTGCCAGCAGTGAACTCACCGCCAGCTGGACAGGAGATAATGAAAAACTGTTTTTT.

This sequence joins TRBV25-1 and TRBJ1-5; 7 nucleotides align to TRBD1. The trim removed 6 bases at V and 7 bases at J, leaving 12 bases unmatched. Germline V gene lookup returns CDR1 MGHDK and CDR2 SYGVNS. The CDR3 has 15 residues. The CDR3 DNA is TGTGCCAGCAGCGAAGGGGGCCCTAGTCAACAGCCCCAGCATTTT. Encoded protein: CASSEGGPSQQPQHF. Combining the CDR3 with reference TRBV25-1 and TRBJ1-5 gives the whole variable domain EADIYQTPRYLVIGTGKKITLECSQTMGHDKMYWYQQDPGMELHLIHYSYGVNSTEKGDLSSESTVSRIRTEHFPLTLESARPSHTSQYLCASSEGGPSQQPQHFGDGTRLSIL.

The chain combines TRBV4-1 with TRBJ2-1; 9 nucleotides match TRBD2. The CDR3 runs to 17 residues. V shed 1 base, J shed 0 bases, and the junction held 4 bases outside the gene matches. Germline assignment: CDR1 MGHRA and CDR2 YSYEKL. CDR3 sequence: CASSQASGRTSYNEQFF. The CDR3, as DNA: TGCGCCAGCAGCCAAGCGAGCGGGAGGACCTCCTACAATGAGCAGTTCTTC.

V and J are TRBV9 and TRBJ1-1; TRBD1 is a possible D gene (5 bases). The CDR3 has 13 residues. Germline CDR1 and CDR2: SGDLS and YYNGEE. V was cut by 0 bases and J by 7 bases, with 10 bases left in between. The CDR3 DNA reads TGTGCCAGCAGCGTAGAATCGGGGGTTGAAGCTTTCTTT. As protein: CASSVESGVEAFF. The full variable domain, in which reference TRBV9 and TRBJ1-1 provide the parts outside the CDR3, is DSGVTQTPKHLITATGQRVTLRCSPRSGDLSVYWYQQSLDQGLQFLIQYYNGEERAKGNILERFSAQQFPDLHSELNLSSLELGDSALYFCASSVESGVEAFFGQGTRLTVV.

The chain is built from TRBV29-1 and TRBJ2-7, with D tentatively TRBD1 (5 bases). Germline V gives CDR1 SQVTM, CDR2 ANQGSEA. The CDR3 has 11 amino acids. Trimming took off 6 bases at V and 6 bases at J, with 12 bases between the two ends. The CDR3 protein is CSVTEGAEQYF. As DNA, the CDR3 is TGCAGCGTGACTGAAGGGGCCGAGCAGTACTTC.

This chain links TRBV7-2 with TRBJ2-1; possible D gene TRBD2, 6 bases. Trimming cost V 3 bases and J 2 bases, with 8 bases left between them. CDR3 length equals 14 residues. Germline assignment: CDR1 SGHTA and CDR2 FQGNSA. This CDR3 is CASSFGLTYNEQFF. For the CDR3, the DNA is TGTGCCAGCAGCTTTGGACTAACCTACAATGAGCAGTTCTTC. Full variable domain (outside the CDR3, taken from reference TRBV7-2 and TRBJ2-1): GAGVSQSPSNKVTEKGKDVELRCDPISGHTALYWYRQSLGQGLEFLIYFQGNSAPDKSGLPSDRFSAERTGGSVSTLTIQRTQQEDSAVYLCASSFGLTYNEQFFGPGTRLTVL.